This TCR beta chain was recovered during a study of T cell responses to AZD1222 COVID-19 vaccine (dated by TCRdb to 2020 to 2023). Background on the whole study: AZD1222 recipients whose second dose came at about 4 weeks and those whose second dose came at about 12 weeks were combined into one group, since spike-specific TCR depth and breadth did not differ between the two schedules. A total of more than 230 trial participants underwent TCR sequencing, of whom roughly 210 received two doses of AZD1222 and roughly 25 received two doses of the MenACWY control vaccine. Enrollment into the trials was organized by age into subgroups of 18-55, 56-69 and 70-plus years, and those subgroups contained about 160, 30 and 59 TCR-sequenced participants, respectively. On the study overall, not on this receptor specifically: Only five to seven AZD1222 recipients were SARS-CoV-2 seropositive at baseline, limiting conclusions about previously exposed vaccinees. The 56-69-year group was small, and its depth increase did not reach significance, likely because of low power. The vaccine-associated CD4 TCRs covered the entire spike protein, and the dominant responses fell in regions 160-218 and 743-854. Most participants were white British and females outnumbered males, and the authors suggested that clonal diversity may have been underestimated. After two AZD1222 doses, spike-specific TCR breadth and depth were significantly higher than at day 0 and than in MenACWY recipients. Reportedly, almost half of the unique spike-specific TCRs recognized epitopes lying outside the regions that are mutated in the B.1.351 and B.1.1.7 variants. No day 14 peak-response samples were available, so repertoires were characterized only after the peak T cell response.

The time point label on this specimen signifies: baseline before first vaccination. The vaccinee samples were drawn from two UK trials, COV001 and COV002, one of which was a single-blind randomized controlled phase 2/3 trial testing AZD1222 (ChAdOx1 nCoV-19) in healthy adults. Trial participant PBMC samples were collected at day 0 and day 28 after the second dose for TCRbeta chain sequencing. The CDR3 regions of human TCRbeta chains were analyzed by immunosequencing. Regarding the original processing steps: TCRs in the repertoires were compared against a reference library of SARS-CoV-2-specific TCRs that had been generated with the MIRA antigen-specificity platform. Breadth meant the fraction of unique TCRs that were SARS-CoV-2-associated, whereas depth meant the fraction of total T cells that were SARS-CoV-2-associated. Using the MIRA data, each spike-specific TCR was mapped to the spike region that the TCR reacts to and placed in a CD4 or CD8 class. Log10-transformed breadth and depth values were compared by one-way ANOVA with Sidak's multiple comparisons tests. The source is immuneACCESS, and TCRdb retained only in-frame sequences with V and J called. Part of the clones is not carried over; for the studies checked, unresolved V genes explain less than half of this, and the remainder is unexplained. That table is the source of V, J and clone size, and D and trimming were worked out from the DNA. The sample yields 150,000 to 200,000 clones; approximately 94% were counted once. The top ten clones comprise 9.2% of the sample.

In the case of this clone: The target of this receptor is not known. No clone much larger than this one lies a single base away; base qualities are absent.

The TCR comes from an adult in good health. The specimen comprised peripheral blood, sampled on day 0 of AZD1222 vaccination.

The DNA is TGTGCCAGCAGCCCCCCGGGCTATGGCTACACCTTC. Translated, it gives CASSPPGYGYTF. Here the chain combines TRBV28 and TRBJ1-2, with the D gene not confidently named. CDR3 length: 12 amino acids, cysteine to phenylalanine. The only DNA kept is the CDR3, 36 bases in frame from the first base. CDR1 MDHEN and CDR2 SYDVKM were looked up in the germline V gene. V lost 6 bases and J lost 4 bases; the stretch between them is 9 bases long.